These 25 T cell receptor beta chains came from one sample sequenced in a study of blood T cell repertoires in COVID-19. Repertoires were generated with immunoSEQ multiplex PCR, while TCRdb's copy carries only in-frame clones and drops some. The sample comprises a few hundred thousand clones, roughly 90% of which are singletons, and about 2.2% rests with the top ten. Sequencing was done on a sample of peripheral blood. Receptor source: a woman aged 45 to 65 with acute or convalescent COVID-19.

The gene calls are TRBV2 and TRBJ2-3, with 9 bases matching TRBD1. V was pared by 6 bases and J by 7 bases, with 2 bases of the junction left unmatched. CDR1 and CDR2 from the germline V gene are SNHLY and FYNNEI. The CDR3 runs 12 residues. CDR3 in amino acids: CASRTGGNTQYF. The CDR3 DNA reads TGTGCCAGCAGGACAGGGGGAAATACGCAGTATTTT.

V usage is TRBV5-1 and J usage is TRBJ1-6, with 7 bases lining up with TRBD1. This CDR3 region has 14 residues. V lost 3 bases and J lost 8; bases outside the gene matches: 5. The V gene's germline CDR1 is SGHRS and CDR2 YFSETQ. This CDR3 is CASSSGQEDSPLHF. The CDR3 coding sequence is TGCGCCAGCAGCTCCGGACAGGAGGATTCACCCCTCCACTTT.

The CDR3 coding sequence is TGTGCCAGCAGTTTAGTCGTTACAGGGTACAATGAGCAGTTCTTC. Amino acids: CASSLVVTGYNEQFF. The chain has TRBV5-5 and TRBJ2-1; TRBD1 is a possible D gene (6 bases). Trimming took 5 bases from V and 4 from J, leaving 16 bases between them. Germline CDR1 SGHKS, CDR2 YYEKEE (reference sequence). The CDR3 loop spans 15 amino acids. The full variable domain, with the rest looked up from reference TRBV5-5 and TRBJ2-1, is DAGVTQSPTHLIKTRGQQVTLRCSPISGHKSVSWYQQVLGQGPQFIFQYYEKEERGRGNFPDRFSARQFPNYSSELNVNALLLGDSALYLCASSLVVTGYNEQFFGPGTRLTVL.

The chain uses TRBV27 and TRBJ1-6; TRBD1 might be the D (5 bases). V was clipped by 6 bases and J by 6 bases, with 9 bases between them. CDR3 length: 13 residues. The germline gives CDR1 MNHEY, CDR2 SMNVEV (reference sequence). Here the CDR3 reads CASRRQGNSPLHF. DNA for the CDR3: TGTGCCAGCAGGAGGCAGGGTAATTCACCCCTCCACTTT.

The gene calls are TRBV6-6 and TRBJ1-1; TRBD1 is a possible D gene (5 bases). CDR1 is MNHNY, CDR2 SVGAGI, per germline (reference sequence). The CDR3 loop spans 13 amino acids. Trimming shortened V by 8 bases and J by 1 base, and 11 bases separated the two germline ends. The CDR3 loop reads CASRQFRNTEAFF. CDR3 sequence (DNA): TGTGCCAGCCGACAGTTTCGGAACACTGAAGCTTTCTTT.

V usage is TRBV10-3 and J usage is TRBJ1-3; maybe TRBD1 (6 bases). Between the trimmed V and J ends, which lost 6 bases and 0 bases, there was a span of 15 bases. Germline V gene lookup returns CDR1 ENHRY and CDR2 SYGVKD. The CDR3 runs 16 residues. CDR3 nucleotide sequence: TGTGCCATCAGCCCCGGACAGTCCTACTCTGGAAACACCATATATTTT. It specifies CAISPGQSYSGNTIYF.

This chain connects TRBV9 to TRBJ2-1, with D unresolved. Germline CDR1 is SGDLS and CDR2 is YYNGEE. The CDR3 consists of 13 residues. V lost 4 bases, J lost 8 bases, and 13 bases lay in between. CDR3 residues: CASSPRSSHEQFF. DNA for the CDR3: TGTGCCAGCAGCCCCCGGTCTTCCCATGAGCAGTTCTTC. The whole variable domain, remainder taken from reference TRBV9 and TRBJ2-1, is DSGVTQTPKHLITATGQRVTLRCSPRSGDLSVYWYQQSLDQGLQFLIQYYNGEERAKGNILERFSAQQFPDLHSELNLSSLELGDSALYFCASSPRSSHEQFFGPGTRLTVL.

In its sample, this clone was seen a few times. The rearrangement uses TRBV2 and TRBJ1-1, with D hard to call. The CDR3 has 13 residues. Germline CDR1 reads SNHLY; CDR2 reads FYNNEI. Trimming shortened V by 3 bases and J by 4 bases, and 9 bases separated the two germline ends. Here the CDR3 DNA reads TGTGCCAGCAGTGATGTAGATGGCACTGAAGCTTTCTTT. This translates into CASSDVDGTEAFF.

This rearrangement joins TRBV6-1 to TRBJ1-1; D unclear. CDR1 and CDR2 from the germline V gene are MNHNS and SASEGT. The CDR3 is 13 residues long. Trimming stripped 7 bases from V and 1 base from J, with 10 bases between. The DNA of the CDR3 is TGTGCCAGCATAGGTGACTGGAACACTGAAGCTTTCTTT. The encoded protein is CASIGDWNTEAFF.

CDR3 DNA sequence: TGTGCCAGTAGTATCGACAGAACTGAAGCTTTCTTT. This sequence encodes CASSIDRTEAFF. The chain joins TRBV19 to TRBJ1-1, with D perhaps TRBD1 (5 bases). This CDR3 has 12 residues. Per the germline V gene, CDR1 is LNHDA and CDR2 is SQIVND (reference sequence). With 3 bases removed from V and 5 bases from J, the gap between germline ends came to 7 bases.

The gene calls are TRBV5-1 and TRBJ1-1; D remains ambiguous. Germline CDR1 and CDR2: SGHRS and YFSETQ. This CDR3 has 13 amino acids. With 2 bases removed from V and 2 bases from J, the gap between germline ends came to 7 bases. CDR3 residues: CASSFSSNTEAFF. In DNA form, the CDR3 reads TGCGCCAGCAGCTTTAGCAGCAACACTGAAGCTTTCTTT.

The sample holds a few counts of this clone. V usage is TRBV5-8 and J usage is TRBJ1-5; D gene unclear. Per germline, CDR1 SGHTS and CDR2 YDEGEE. Trimming stripped 3 bases from V and 5 bases from J, with 12 bases between. This CDR3 contains 14 residues. CDR3 protein: CASSWESTYQPQHF. CDR3 in DNA: TGTGCCAGCAGCTGGGAGAGCACCTATCAGCCCCAGCATTTT. The full variable domain, its missing parts supplied by reference TRBV5-8 and TRBJ1-5, is EAGVTQSPTHLIKTRGQQATLRCSPISGHTSVYWYQQALGLGLQFLLWYDEGEERNRGNFPPRFSGRQFPNYSSELNVNALELEDSALYLCASSWESTYQPQHFGDGTRLSIL.

The rearrangement links TRBV9 to TRBJ2-1, with D possibly TRBD1 on 6 matching bases. The CDR3 has 15 residues. V lost 1 base and J lost 10, with 18 bases in between. Germline CDR1 is SGDLS and CDR2 is YYNGEE. The CDR3 nucleotides are TGTGCCAGCAGCGTAACTCCCCTGACAGGACGGGAGCAGTTCTTC. Residues: CASSVTPLTGREQFF.

The V gene is TRBV9, the J gene TRBJ2-5; D may be TRBD2 (5 bases). Trimming took off 4 bases at V and 5 bases at J, with 12 bases between the two ends. Germline values: CDR1 SGDLS, CDR2 YYNGEE. CDR3 length equals 13 residues. The CDR3 reads CASSPRDGETQYF. DNA of the CDR3: TGTGCCAGCAGCCCGAGGGATGGGGAGACCCAGTACTTC.

The chain employs TRBV9 and TRBJ2-7, with D unclear. This CDR3 is built from 15 residues. The V gene's germline CDR1 is SGDLS and CDR2 YYNGEE. The V gene lost 1 base and the J gene lost 6 bases, with 17 bases spanning the gap. This chain's CDR3 is CASSVKARILSEQYF. The CDR3 region has the DNA TGTGCCAGCAGCGTAAAGGCTAGAATCCTCTCCGAGCAGTACTTC.

The CDR3 DNA reads as TGTGCCAGCAGCGTGACTATGGTCGAAGGGAATGAGCAGTTCTTC. Its protein is CASSVTMVEGNEQFF. The chain recombines TRBV9 with TRBJ2-1; TRBD2 is a possible D gene (5 bases). Germline lookup yields CDR1 SGDLS and CDR2 YYNGEE. The CDR3 length is 15 residues. Trimming took off 2 bases at V and 7 bases at J, with 16 bases between the two ends. The variable domain in full, with the rest retrieved from reference TRBV9 and TRBJ2-1, is DSGVTQTPKHLITATGQRVTLRCSPRSGDLSVYWYQQSLDQGLQFLIQYYNGEERAKGNILERFSAQQFPDLHSELNLSSLELGDSALYFCASSVTMVEGNEQFFGPGTRLTVL.

The chain carries TRBV18 and TRBJ2-7; 7 bases fit TRBD1. CDR1 is KGHSH and CDR2 is LQKENI in the germline V gene. The V gene end was trimmed by 2 bases and the J gene end by 6 bases; junction bases not matched to a gene: 13. This CDR3 is 16 amino acids long. CDR3 in amino acids: CASSPSRTGLILEQYF. CDR3 in DNA: TGTGCCAGCTCACCAAGCCGGACAGGTCTGATTCTCGAGCAGTACTTC.

J is TRBJ2-5 and V is TRBV18; 7 bases map to TRBD1. With V trimmed by 5 bases and J by 1 base, 4 bases remained unmatched. The CDR3 has 14 amino acids. The germline CDR1 and CDR2 sequences are KGHSH and LQKENI. Here the CDR3 DNA reads TGTGCCAGCTCAACCCGGGACAGCCAAGAGACCCAGTACTTC. This translates into CASSTRDSQETQYF.

This rearrangement joins TRBV18 to TRBJ2-3; TRBD2 matches 7 bases. Germline V lookup: CDR1 KGHSH, CDR2 LQKENI. The CDR3 extends over 15 amino acids. The junction had 6 bases not matched to a gene; V was cut back by 1 base and J by 5 bases. CDR3 nucleotides: TGTGCCAGCTCACCACAATGGGGGGGAGAAGATACGCAGTATTTT. As protein: CASSPQWGGEDTQYF.

The V gene is TRBV6-5, the J gene TRBJ2-5; D is uncertain. This CDR3 comprises 14 residues. Trimming pared 2 bases from V and 5 bases from J, leaving 12 bases between. The germline V gene has CDR1 MNHEY and CDR2 SVGAGI. CDR3 in amino acids: CASSYGSRSETQYF. The CDR3, as DNA: TGTGCCAGCAGTTACGGTTCGCGTTCGGAGACCCAGTACTTC.

The V gene is TRBV4-1, the J gene TRBJ1-1; D unclear. Germline assignment: CDR1 MGHRA and CDR2 YSYEKL. Trimming removed 4 bases at V and 4 bases at J, with 10 bases between. This CDR3 is 13 amino acids long. The CDR3: CASSLEASTEAFF. DNA of the CDR3: TGCGCCAGCAGCCTTGAGGCTTCCACTGAAGCTTTCTTT.

This clone has more than one count but fewer than ten. This chain connects TRBV3-1 (or the pseudogene TRBV3-2) to TRBJ1-2, with no clear D. The ends were cut back, 4 bases at V and 0 bases at J, with 9 bases in the middle. This CDR3 spans 14 amino acids. Germline CDR1 reads LGHDT; CDR2 reads YNNKEL (reference sequence). The CDR3 DNA reads as TGTGCCAGCAGCCTGGGAGCCACTAACTATGGCTACACCTTC. Translation gives CASSLGATNYGYTF.

This chain links TRBV19 with TRBJ1-1, with 8 nucleotides matching TRBD1. Unmatched junction bases numbered 4, after V lost 3 bases and J lost 4 bases. CDR3 length: 14 amino acids. Germline loops: CDR1 LNHDA, CDR2 SQIVND (reference sequence). This CDR3 is CASSIQGARTEAFF. The CDR3 coding sequence is TGTGCCAGTAGTATTCAGGGGGCGCGCACTGAAGCTTTCTTT.

This chain uses TRBV9 with TRBJ1-2; D not resolved. CDR3 length: 13 residues. V shed 4 bases and J shed 5 bases, with 12 bases lying between them. Germline V gene lookup returns CDR1 SGDLS and CDR2 YYNGEE. The CDR3 reads CASSSTAGYGYTF. CDR3 coding DNA: TGTGCCAGCAGCTCCACCGCGGGTTATGGCTACACCTTC.

J is TRBJ2-3 and V is TRBV13; TRBD2 aligns across 14 bases. Germline V lookup: CDR1 PRHDT, CDR2 FYEKMQ (reference sequence). Trimming cost V 3 bases and J 0 bases; bases outside gene matches: 11. This CDR3 comprises 20 residues. The CDR3 loop is CASSFNPGLAGASSTDTQYF. The CDR3 DNA reads as TGTGCCAGCAGCTTCAACCCGGGACTAGCGGGGGCCTCTAGCACAGATACGCAGTATTTT.